This TCR beta chain was identified in a study of T cells after yellow fever vaccination. Study conclusions and caveats: Relatively few clonotypes were ones that appeared in both CD4 and CD8 compartments. There was a possibility that FACS-sorted repertoires contained abundant clonotypes contaminating from the bulk population.

From the 5' RACE reads, TCRdb called clonotypes with MiXCR, one entry per CDR3 protein. In the table there are about 220,000 distinct CDR3 sequences, around 3.1% of which are singletons. V lost 6 bases and J lost 8, with 20 bases in between. Per the germline V gene, CDR1 is KGHSH and CDR2 is LQKENI. This CDR3 region has 15 residues. Details on this clonotype: The antigen is unknown.

The sample in question was CD4+ T cells sorted from PBMCs, obtained 10 days after the yellow fever booster vaccination. The sequence came from a man between 18 and 29 years old who received the YFV17D yellow fever vaccine. V gene TRBV18 combines with J gene TRBJ1-3; D perhaps matches TRBD1 (6 bases). The CDR3 region is CASSTQGLLGDTIYF. CDR3 nucleotide sequence: TGTGCCAGCTCTACACAGGGCCTGCTGGGTGACACCATATATTTT.